These T cell receptor beta chains were read from a single sample in a study of T cells in localized non-small cell lung cancer. Profiled with immunoSEQ multiplex PCR; TCRdb holds only in-frame clones, not every one. The sample holds 7,500 to 8,500 clones, less than 60% seen once. The sequences come from lymph node tissue, collected before any cancer treatment. The receptors stem from a male donor aged 60 or over with stage I squamous cell lung carcinoma. Each CDR3 is given with its conserved first and last residue. D genes are given only for firm matches. Expanded clones get a size class; other rows say once, few or many, or leave the size out.

clone size,D gene,V gene,J gene,CDR3 DNA,CDR3 protein
.,TRBD2,TRBV28,TRBJ2-7,TGTGCCACCAGCGGGAGGCCATACGAGCAGTACTTC,CATSGRPYEQYF
few,.,TRBV6-8,TRBJ1-2,TGTGCCAGCAGTTACTTCGCGGGCTCAAATTGGTATGGCTACACCTTC,CASSYFAGSNWYGYTF
.,.,TRBV11-3,TRBJ2-7,TGTGCCAGCAGTCCCCCAACCTGGAAATCCGTCGAGCAGTACTTC,CASSPPTWKSVEQYF
few,.,TRBV11-3,TRBJ2-5,TGTGCCAGCAGCTTGGGCCTTCAGGGGGGACAAGAGACCCAGTACTTC,CASSLGLQGGQETQYF
.,TRBD2,TRBV28,TRBJ2-5,TGTGCCAGCAGTTTCCGGCCGTCGGCGCGGGAGGGAGAGACCCAGTACTTC,CASSFRPSAREGETQYF
.,TRBD2,TRBV7-4,TRBJ2-5,TGTGCCAGCGGGACTAGCGGCCAAGAGACCCAGTACTTC,CASGTSGQETQYF
.,TRBD2,TRBV19,TRBJ2-7,TGTGCCAGTAGTGCCGCTAGCGGGCCCTACGAGCAGTACTTC,CASSAASGPYEQYF
.,.,TRBV11-3,TRBJ2-3,TGTGCCAGCAGCTTGCGTACTAGCACAAATACGCAGTATTTT,CASSLRTSTNTQYF
few,TRBD2,TRBV6-8,TRBJ2-5,TGTGCCAGCAGTCCTAAGCGGGGGGTCCAGTACTTC,CASSPKRGVQYF
.,TRBD1,TRBV30,TRBJ1-3,TGTGCCTGGAGTGGGACAGGGAGCTCTGGAAACACCATATATTTT,CAWSGTGSSGNTIYF
few,TRBD2,TRBV9,TRBJ2-7,TGTGCCAGCAGTGGAGGAGGAGGGAGGGCCTACGAGCAGTACTTC,CASSGGGGRAYEQYF